This T cell receptor beta chain originates from a study of cytomegalovirus exposure and HLA in healthy donors. Findings and limits, study-wide: CMV antigen specificity of a few CMV-associated chains was confirmed in vitro. TCR beta chains numbering about 160 were designated cytomegalovirus-associated. Using the classifier, cytomegalovirus status was reportedly diagnosed with high specificity and sensitivity.

The CDR3 spans 15 residues. Germline-derived CDR1 and CDR2 are SGHNT and YENEEA. Deletions cut 2 bases from V and 3 bases from J, with 14 bases between. The repertoire was sequenced with immunoSEQ multiplex PCR; TCRdb's copy has only in-frame clones and lacks some. The top ten clones hold around 10% of a sample with over 130,000 clones, about 87% of them seen once. In regard to this clone: The antigen remains unidentified.

The chain links TRBV11-3 to TRBJ2-7; possible D gene TRBD2, 5 bases. Sample: PBMCs. This clonotype originated in a man aged 18 to 35 in good health and CMV-seropositive. In nucleotides, the CDR3 is TGTGCCAGCAGCTTACCGGCCGGGAAAATCTACGAGCAGTACTTC. Translated: CASSLPAGKIYEQYF.